This T cell receptor beta chain was sequenced during a study of a mutant IDH1 vaccine in newly diagnosed glioma. Libraries were prepared by immunoSEQ multiplex PCR; TCRdb keeps only in-frame clonotypes and omits some of them. Of fewer than 45,000 clones in the sample, about four fifths were seen once. Worth noting for this clone: As yet, its antigen is unknown.

CDR3 size: 14 residues. The V gene's germline CDR1 is SGHRS and CDR2 YFSETQ. V shed 1 base and J 4 bases; nucleotides not matched to a gene: 2. Regarding time point: week 11, during vaccination. Alongside topical imiquimod, each dose of vaccine comprised 300 ug of mutant IDH1 20-mer peptide. The TCR comes from a man aged 40-55 years with glioma. The sequences come from PBMCs, collected from a glioma patient whose treatment included an IDH1 peptide vaccine. The chain links TRBV5-1 to TRBJ2-1, with TRBD2 identical over 7 bases. The CDR3 DNA follows: TGCGCCAGCAGCTTGTCTAGCGGTTACAATGAGCAGTTCTTC. Its translation is CASSLSSGYNEQFF.